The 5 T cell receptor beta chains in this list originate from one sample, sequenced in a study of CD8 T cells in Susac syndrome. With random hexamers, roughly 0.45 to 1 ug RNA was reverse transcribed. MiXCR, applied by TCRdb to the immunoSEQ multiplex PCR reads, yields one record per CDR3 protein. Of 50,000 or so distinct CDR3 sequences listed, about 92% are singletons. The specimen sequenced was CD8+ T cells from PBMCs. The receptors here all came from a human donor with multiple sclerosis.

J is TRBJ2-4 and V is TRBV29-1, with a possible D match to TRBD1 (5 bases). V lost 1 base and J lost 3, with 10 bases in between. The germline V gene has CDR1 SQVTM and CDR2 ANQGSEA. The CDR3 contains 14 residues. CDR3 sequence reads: CSVEGLGVKNIQYF. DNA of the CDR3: TGCAGCGTTGAAGGGCTAGGGGTCAAAAACATTCAGTACTTC.

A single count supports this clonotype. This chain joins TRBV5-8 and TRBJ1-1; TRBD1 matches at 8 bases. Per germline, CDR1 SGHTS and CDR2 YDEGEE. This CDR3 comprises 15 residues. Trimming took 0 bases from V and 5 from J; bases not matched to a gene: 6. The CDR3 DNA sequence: TGTGCCAGCAGCTTGGGGGGCAGGGGGCTTACTGAAGCTTTCTTT. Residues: CASSLGGRGLTEAFF.

CDR3 in amino acids: CASSLIVGRETQYF. The CDR3, as DNA: TGTGCCAGCAGCTTAATCGTAGGGAGAGAGACCCAGTACTTC. This chain joins TRBV7-9 and TRBJ2-5; D is possibly TRBD2 (5 bases). The CDR3 runs to 14 residues. CDR1 and CDR2 from the germline V gene are SEHNR and FQNEAQ (reference sequence). The V end was cut by 2 bases, the J end by 4 bases, with 11 bases between. Full variable domain (rest looked up from reference TRBV7-9 and TRBJ2-5): DTGVSQNPRHKITKRGQNVTFRCDPISEHNRLYWYRQTLGQGPEFLTYFQNEAQLEKSRLLSDRFSAERPKGSFSTLEIQRTEQGDSAMYLCASSLIVGRETQYFGPGTRLLVL.

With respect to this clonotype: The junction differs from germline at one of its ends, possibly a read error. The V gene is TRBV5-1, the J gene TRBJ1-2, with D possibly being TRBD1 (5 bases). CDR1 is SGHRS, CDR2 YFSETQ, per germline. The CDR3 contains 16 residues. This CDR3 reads CASSLGKRQQEGGYTF. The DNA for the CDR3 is TGCGCCAGCAGTTTGGGTAAAAGACAGCAAGAAGGGGGCTACACCTTC.

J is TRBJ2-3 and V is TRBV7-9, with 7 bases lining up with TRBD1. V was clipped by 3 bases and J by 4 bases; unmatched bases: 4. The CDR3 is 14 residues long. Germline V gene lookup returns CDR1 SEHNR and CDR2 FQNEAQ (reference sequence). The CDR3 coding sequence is TGTGCCAGCAGCTTTCCGGACAGGCCAGATACGCAGTATTTT. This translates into CASSFPDRPDTQYF. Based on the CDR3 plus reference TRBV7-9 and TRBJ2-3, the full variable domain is DTGVSQNPRHKITKRGQNVTFRCDPISEHNRLYWYRQTLGQGPEFLTYFQNEAQLEKSRLLSDRFSAERPKGSFSTLEIQRTEQGDSAMYLCASSFPDRPDTQYFGPGTRLTVL.